Listed below are T cell receptor beta chains from one sample, sequenced in a study of beta chain features in type 1 diabetes. The assay was immunoSEQ multiplex PCR, and TCRdb's table has in-frame clones only and misses some. The sample shows about 900,000 clones, about a sixth of them seen only once. Material for sequencing was naive CD4+ T cells from blood. All receptors derive from a woman between 18 and 30 years old in good health. The CDR3 runs from the conserved cysteine through the conserved F or W. D genes are given only for firm matches. Clone size is given for some rows only: seen once, a few or many times, or a class if the clone is expanded.

abundance,v_gene,d_gene,j_gene,CDR3aa,CDR3nt
few,TRBV9,TRBD2,TRBJ2-1,CASSMASGRAQDEQFF,TGTGCCAGCAGCATGGCTAGCGGGAGGGCCCAGGATGAGCAGTTCTTC
.,TRBV14,TRBD2,TRBJ2-1,CASSQDSGSSYNEQFF,TGTGCCAGCAGCCAAGATAGCGGGAGCTCCTACAATGAGCAGTTCTTC
.,TRBV11-2,.,TRBJ2-7,CASSLDTPYEQYF,TGTGCCAGCAGCTTAGATACGCCCTACGAGCAGTACTTC
few,TRBV4-2,TRBD1,TRBJ1-2,CASSQDTGTGVYGYTF,TGTGCCAGCAGCCAAGATACCGGGACAGGGGTGTATGGCTACACCTTC
.,TRBV5-1,TRBD1,TRBJ2-7,CASSLDRVYRGGLEQYF,TGCGCCAGCAGCTTGGATCGCGTGTACAGGGGTGGACTCGAGCAGTACTTC
.,TRBV28,TRBD1,TRBJ2-2,CASLTGGDFIGELFF,TGTGCCAGCCTTACAGGGGGCGACTTTATCGGGGAGCTGTTTTTT
once,TRBV2,.,TRBJ1-3,CASSEGGNTIYF,TGTGCCAGCAGTGAGGGAGGAAACACCATATATTTT
few,TRBV28,.,TRBJ2-7,CASSSRRPAVYEQYF,TGTGCCAGCAGTTCCCGTAGACCTGCGGTCTACGAGCAGTACTTC
few,TRBV18,.,TRBJ2-7,CASSPRDAYEQYF,TGTGCCAGCTCACCACGGGACGCATACGAGCAGTACTTC
.,TRBV4-1,.,TRBJ1-2,CASSHRDTSYGYTF,TGCGCCAGCAGCCATCGGGACACATCCTATGGCTACACCTTC
few,TRBV7-8,.,TRBJ2-2,CASSPIGGGDGTGELFF,TGTGCCAGCAGCCCGATTGGGGGGGGCGATGGCACCGGGGAGCTGTTTTTT
.,TRBV2,.,TRBJ2-5,CASGSGVSGETQYF,TGTGCCAGCGGCTCGGGAGTGTCAGGGGAGACCCAGTACTTC
.,TRBV28,.,TRBJ1-3,CASSLWTGQGTGNTIYF,TGTGCCAGCAGTTTATGGACGGGGCAGGGGACTGGAAACACCATATATTTT
few,TRBV7-2,TRBD1,TRBJ1-3,CASSDPGQRLNTIYF,TGTGCCAGCAGCGATCCGGGACAGCGGTTAAACACCATATATTTT
.,TRBV19,.,TRBJ1-4,CASSRGGQRDPLEKLFF,TGTGCCAGTTCACGAGGCGGGCAACGGGACCCTCTTGAAAAACTGTTTTTT
.,TRBV10-3,TRBD1,TRBJ2-7,CAIRGQGDGYEQYF,TGTGCCATCAGGGGACAGGGGGACGGCTACGAGCAGTACTTC
.,TRBV21-1,.,TRBJ1-1,CAREVNRVGTEAFF,TGTGCCAGAGAAGTTAACAGGGTCGGCACTGAAGCTTTCTTT
.,TRBV18,.,TRBJ1-5,CASSTGSDQPQHF,TGTGCCAGCTCAACAGGGTCGGATCAGCCCCAGCATTTT
.,TRBV7-9,.,TRBJ1-1,CASSLSRNTEAFF,TGTGCCAGCAGCTTAAGCAGGAACACTGAAGCTTTCTTT
.,TRBV7-2,.,TRBJ2-1,CASSFMGRGGNEQFF,TGTGCCAGCAGCTTTATGGGCCGTGGCGGCAATGAGCAGTTCTTC
.,TRBV9,TRBD2,TRBJ2-1,CASSLGLAGGRYEQFF,TGTGCCAGCAGCTTAGGACTAGCGGGAGGGCGGTATGAGCAGTTCTTC
few,TRBV2,.,TRBJ1-4,CASSVDGEKLFF,TGTGCCAGCAGTGTAGATGGAGAAAAACTGTTTTTT
.,TRBV28,.,TRBJ1-2,CASSFDNRPGYTF,TGTGCCAGCAGTTTTGACAACCGACCTGGCTACACCTTC
few,TRBV15,.,TRBJ1-2,CATSRVAGAGYGYTF,TGTGCCACCAGCAGAGTCGCAGGGGCAGGATATGGCTACACCTTC
few,TRBV7-9,.,TRBJ1-2,CASSLEDRLYGYTF,TGTGCCAGCAGCTTAGAAGACAGACTCTATGGCTACACCTTC